The present entry profiles one T cell receptor beta chain with its context. A few counts support this clone. This clone's antigen is unknown. Base qualities are not at hand, and no much larger clone is one base apart. Library creation used the immunoSEQ multiplex PCR assay. For the multiplex PCR, a mixture combining 60 forward primers for TCR Vbeta segments and 13 reverse primers for TCR Jbeta segments was used. A multiplex PCR assay on genomic DNA amplified the CDR3 region of rearranged TCR beta genes. The Illumina HiSeq System was used to sequence the amplified TCR beta libraries as 87-base-pair reads. As for the authors' bioinformatics: A later analysis tallied roughly 78 million unique TCR beta chains across the 640 or so repertoires, and approximately 12 million of those chains were shared by two or more donors. A nearest-neighbor algorithm error-corrected the raw reads and collapsed the reads into unique sequences, merging closely related sequences to remove PCR and sequencing errors. To assign V, D and J gene segments, CDR3 sequences were aligned to IMGT reference sequences. Each retained sequence needed at least a six-nucleotide match to both a V gene segment and a J gene segment. A rearrangement counted as productive if the CDR3 had no stop codons and remained in frame with V and J, and every other rearrangement counted as non-productive. CDR3 was defined by IMGT convention, running from the second conserved V-encoded cysteine to the conserved J-encoded phenylalanine. Sequences without an unambiguous match to a single V gene segment were excluded from the earlier analysis of about 600 of the donors. In an earlier analysis of approximately 500 of the donors, a V segment was called functional when productive rearrangements were above 56.7%, and segregating when the standard deviation between donors exceeded 5%. A statistical classification framework was developed to diagnose cytomegalovirus status using the catalog of TCR beta chain sequences. In a later analysis, TCR nucleotide sequences were compared against IMGT/GENE-DB human TR gene sequences so that V and J genes could be assigned. In a later analysis, CDR3 sequences and most-parsimonious VDJ recombination scenarios were assigned using the TCRdist pipeline. In a later analysis, every TCR beta chain was defined by the combination of its CDR3 amino acid sequence and its V-gene family, and reads without a unique V-gene family were dropped. A later analysis removed several hundred highly shared, low-generation-probability nucleotide sequences to deal with suspected cross-contamination and a sequencing artifact. In a later analysis, a clonal expansion index for each public chain was calculated from normalized within-repertoire ranks of inferred template counts. In a later analysis, generation probabilities were computed using a VDJ recombination model fitted to out-of-frame rearrangements, and the results were checked against IGoR. In a later analysis, TCR-TCR, TCR-HLA and TCR-CMV co-occurrence was scored with hypergeometric tests, and a repertoire-size bias correction was applied to TCR pairs. To estimate false discovery rates, a later analysis permuted the HLA or CMV assignments 20 times. In a later analysis, co-occurring TCRs were grouped using DBSCAN, with TCRdist sequence similarity added in when clustering inside HLA-allele-positive subsets. Repertoires with fewer than 30,000 or more than 120,000 public chains, plus five repertoires with anomalous nucleotide sharing, were excluded from co-occurrence clustering. TCRdb carries this immuneACCESS record with in-frame sequences only. Its versions omit some clonotypes, under half of them owing to an unresolved V gene in the studies checked, with the rest unexplained. D and trimming were read from the DNA, whereas the V and J calls and clone size are those reported in that table. This sample has 100,000 to 150,000 clones in its table, and about 74% of those were observed once. The ten largest clonotypes hold 7.3% of the sample.

The cohort comprised under 700 healthy bone marrow donors. All cohort members were sampled while nominally healthy, although unrecorded immune exposures were likely present. The donor tested CMV seronegative and was one of the 352 seronegative cohort members. A peripheral blood sample was collected from each donor, and TCR beta sequencing was performed on peripheral blood mononuclear cells. The Qiagen DNeasy Blood Extraction Kit was used to extract genomic DNA from the blood cell samples. This sample was taken from a study of cytomegalovirus exposure and HLA in healthy donors (dated by TCRdb to 2016 to 2017). The study in broad terms: An earlier analysis of several hundred of the donors reported 276 Gb of sequence data and some 120 million unique TCR beta sequences from about 179 million T cells. A later analysis re-analyzed previously published TCR beta repertoires from roughly 690 donors and added high-resolution HLA genotyping to study TCR occurrence patterns. Among roughly 370 genotyped donors of the cohort, an average of roughly 240,000 unique TCR beta nucleotide sequences were sequenced per donor, about a sixth of them non-productive. Donor age, sex, ethnicity and CMV serostatus were collected together with the repertoire data. The T cell repertoires of some 670 subjects were profiled by immunosequencing and related to cytomegalovirus serostatus. The study was designed to test whether signatures of past pathogen exposure could be identified by cataloging public T cell receptors. High-throughput TCR immunosequencing, statistical association of individual TCRs with disease status, and machine learning were combined to predict cytomegalovirus infection status. Of the roughly 410 genotyped donors, less than 85% were placed in the genetic ancestry cluster associated with self-reported Caucasian donors. All discovery cohort repertoires had been generated on a single sequencing platform. In a later genetic analysis, genome-wide SNP genotypes for about three fifths of the 666 donors were used, and that subset was treated as a discovery cohort. An earlier analysis of 587 of the donors used high-throughput TCR beta sequencing to judge whether each TCR beta V gene segment behaved as functional or pseudogenic. Roughly 300 gigabases of sequencing data and 78 million or so unique TCR sequences were included in an early release covering about 620 HLA-typed donors. The number of typed donors differed by locus: roughly 620-630 for A, B, C, DRB1 and DQB1; some 500 for DQA1; approximately 600 for DPA1; and some 430 for DPB1. In the later analysis, no new phenotypic data were used to find candidate immune exposures; instead, reliance was placed on TCR beta sequences and their occurrence across donors. Class I and class II HLA loci were covered by the typing at four-digit resolution. Four or five DR-DQ haplotypes were treated as single units for association and clustering because of strong linkage in the cohort. Along with the roughly 670-subject first cohort, a separate validation cohort of 120 different subjects was used. On the study overall, not on this receptor specifically: A later genetic analysis associated a missense DCLRE1C variant with V-gene and J-gene trimming of TCR beta chains, and an independent cohort replicated the association. In the study, around 150 TCR beta chains were listed as associated with cytomegalovirus. Only TCR beta chains were sequenced in this cohort, and the absence of alpha or paired-chain data limited detectable features. Approximately 18 rarely observed V segments, including chromosome 9 orphons, were excluded from the earlier analysis of approximately 500 of the donors because counts were too low. In vitro tests confirmed that a few of the cytomegalovirus-associated TCR beta chains recognize cytomegalovirus antigens. Because some donors lacked HLA typing at each locus, the association tests relied only on the typed subset. A further reported finding was that TCR beta sequences accurately predicted the HLA-A and HLA-B alleles for most subjects in the first cohort. In a later analysis, HLA-associated TCR beta chains were found to be more clonally expanded and to have lower generation probabilities than equally common non-associated chains. Compared with the roughly 700-donor mean, donors in an Asian-associated ancestry cluster had fewer N-insertions in productive TCRs, according to a later genetic analysis. A later analysis found that most CMV-associated TCR beta chains appeared HLA-restricted, with HLA associations seemingly driven largely by CMV exposure. A later analysis reported that several top co-occurrence clusters appeared linked to parvovirus B19, influenza, CMV and Epstein-Barr virus. It was suggested by the authors that the approach could potentially be generalized to other disease states and immunological phenotypes. Most TCR sequences were observed very rarely across donors, whereas some public TCRs were present in many individuals. CMV serostatus was the only immune exposure information available for the cohort. The classifier was reported to diagnose cytomegalovirus status with high specificity and sensitivity in both the original cohort and the validation cohort. In an earlier analysis of around 600 of the donors, most TCR beta V segments were observed in productive rearrangements about 90% or about 30% of the time, broadly matching IMGT annotations. A cluster of highly shared sequence variants was judged likely to represent a technical artifact of the sequencing pipeline. Linkage disequilibrium might explain the correlated functional status among segregating V segments, but an unknown experimental factor could not be excluded. When HLA alleles, especially DR and DQ, strongly co-occurred, attributing TCR associations to individual alleles was difficult. At a false discovery rate of 0.05, a later analysis linked 15,000 to 20,000 TCR beta sequences to specific HLA alleles. In a later analysis, the rate of TCR association differed among HLA loci, with DRB1 alleles having the most associated TCRs and HLA-C alleles having the fewest. Presence/absence analyses assumed roughly uniform sequencing depth across donors, an assumption that may not hold.

Sequencing input: PBMCs. The sequence derives from a male donor in good health and CMV-seronegative.

The CDR3 here reads CASTRQTLFYYEQYF. At the DNA level, the sequence is TGTGCCAGCACGAGGCAGACCTTATTCTACTACGAGCAGTACTTC. The rearrangement joined TRBV21-1 to TRBJ2-7; the DNA was not compared with TRBD2, the D call given in the table. TRBV21-1 is described as a pseudogene. Including cysteine and phenylalanine, the CDR3 has 15 amino acids. The CDR3 DNA has 45 bases and is translated from base 1.